Following are 30 T cell receptor beta chains from one sample sequenced in a study of identical twins. From the 5' RACE reads, TCRdb called clonotypes with MiXCR, one entry per CDR3 protein. The sample includes approximately 500,000 distinct CDR3 sequences, roughly 26% of them seen just once. The same sample was also used in a study of T cells expressing NK-cell markers.

The specimen sequenced was CD4+ T cells sorted from blood. These receptors came from a woman under 30 in good health.

The gene calls are TRBV6-5 and TRBJ2-2; D gene ambiguous. This CDR3 is built from 14 residues. With 3 bases removed from V and 2 bases from J, the gap between germline ends came to 7 bases. Germline-derived CDR1 and CDR2 are MNHEY and SVGAGI. As DNA, the CDR3 is TGTGCCAGCAGTTATACCCTTAACACCGGGGAGCTGTTTTTT. This encodes CASSYTLNTGELFF.

This clonotype was counted a few times. The gene calls are TRBV29-1 and TRBJ2-3, with D perhaps matching TRBD2 (6 bases). The CDR3 runs 14 residues. From germline, CDR1 is SQVTM and CDR2 ANQGSEA. Trimming left V 3 bases short and J 2 bases short, with 12 bases between. The CDR3 protein is CSVEGGRHTDTQYF. CDR3 coding DNA: TGCAGCGTTGAGGGGGGACGCCACACAGATACGCAGTATTTT.

This chain connects TRBV30 to TRBJ2-1; 7 nucleotides match TRBD2. The CDR3 totals 16 residues. The V segment lost 3 bases and the J segment 1 base; nucleotides outside the gene matches: 9. Germline V gene data show CDR1 as GTSNPN and CDR2 as SVGIG (reference sequence). This CDR3 is CAWSTGGLRSYNEQFF. As DNA, the CDR3 is TGTGCCTGGAGCACCGGGGGGTTGCGATCCTACAATGAGCAGTTCTTC.

This clonotype showed up many times. V is TRBV4-2 and J is TRBJ1-2; D remains unclear. Trimming took 0 bases from V and 7 from J, leaving 15 bases between them. There are 15 residues in the CDR3. The germline CDR1 and CDR2 sequences are LGHNA and YNFKEQ. The CDR3 protein is CASSQDRTSQGGYTF. As DNA, the CDR3 is TGTGCCAGCAGCCAAGACAGGACCAGCCAAGGTGGCTACACCTTC.

This sequence joins TRBV4-1 and TRBJ2-1; D remains ambiguous. The V gene lost 0 bases and the J gene lost 1 base, with 10 bases spanning the gap. Germline V gene lookup returns CDR1 MGHRA and CDR2 YSYEKL. This CDR3 comprises 16 residues. CDR3 bases: TGCGCCAGCAGCCAAGATCGCGGTCATTCCTACAATGAGCAGTTCTTC. Amino acid sequence: CASSQDRGHSYNEQFF.

This chain links TRBV5-1 with TRBJ2-1; tentatively, D is TRBD1 (7 bases). The V end was cut by 4 bases, the J end by 5 bases, with 16 bases between. The CDR3 length is 15 residues. CDR1 and CDR2 (germline): SGHRS, YFSETQ. The CDR3 protein is CASSGVAGGNNEQFF. CDR3 sequence (DNA): TGCGCCAGCAGCGGGGTGGCAGGGGGGAACAATGAGCAGTTCTTC. Combining the CDR3 with reference TRBV5-1 and TRBJ2-1 gives the whole variable domain KAGVTQTPRYLIKTRGQQVTLSCSPISGHRSVSWYQQTPGQGLQFLFEYFSETQRNKGNFPGRFSGRQFSNSRSEMNVSTLELGDSALYLCASSGVAGGNNEQFFGPGTRLTVL.

The gene calls are TRBV10-3 and TRBJ2-7; the match to TRBD1 covers 8 bases. Germline CDR1 and CDR2: ENHRY and SYGVKD. Trimming at V came to 2 bases and at J to 0 bases, leaving 3 bases not matched to a gene. The CDR3 has 15 amino acids. The CDR3 loop reads CAISERDRSSYEQYF. DNA for the CDR3: TGTGCCATCAGTGAGCGGGACAGGAGCTCCTACGAGCAGTACTTC.

This clonotype was seen more than once but under ten times. The chain uses TRBV5-1 and TRBJ2-7, with a tentative D call TRBD1 (6 bases). The CDR3 length is 17 residues. Trimming took 1 base from V and 2 from J, leaving 19 bases between them. Germline V gene lookup returns CDR1 SGHRS and CDR2 YFSETQ. CDR3 loop: CASSLRWGRDNPYEQYF. The CDR3 nucleotides read TGCGCCAGCAGCTTGAGATGGGGGCGCGATAATCCCTACGAGCAGTACTTC.

This clonotype turned up a few times. CDR3 bases: TGTGCCAGCAGGGAGGGCGACTATGGCTACACCTTC. Protein sequence: CASREGDYGYTF. The chain couples TRBV6-2 or TRBV6-3 to TRBJ1-2; D is undetermined. The germline CDR1 and CDR2 sequences are MNHEY and SVGEGT. Trimming removed 6 bases at V and 3 bases at J, with 8 bases between. The CDR3 is 12 residues long.

This clonotype came up many times. The chain has TRBV2 and TRBJ1-2; D unresolved. The CDR3 spans 14 residues. Germline V gene data show CDR1 as SNHLY and CDR2 as FYNNEI. V was cut by 2 bases and J by 3 bases, with 10 bases left in between. The CDR3 nucleotides are TGTGCCAGCAGTGAAAGCGGCACTTACTATGGCTACACCTTC. Its translation is CASSESGTYYGYTF.

This chain joins TRBV20-1 and TRBJ2-5, with 8 bases aligning to TRBD2. Looked up from germline, CDR1 is DFQATT and CDR2 is SNEGSKA (reference sequence). V shed 4 bases and J 5 bases; nucleotides not matched to a gene: 9. The CDR3 contains 14 residues. The CDR3 loop is CSATSRGRRETQYF. DNA of the CDR3: TGCAGTGCTACCTCGCGCGGGAGGAGGGAGACCCAGTACTTC.

This chain joins TRBV12-5 and TRBJ2-3; a possible D gene is TRBD2 (5 bases). Germline lookup yields CDR1 LGHNT and CDR2 FRNRAP. The CDR3 has 12 residues. V was cut by 7 bases and J by 4 bases, with 9 bases left in between. CDR3 residues: CASAGVSDTQYF. CDR3 DNA sequence: TGTGCTAGTGCCGGGGTATCAGATACGCAGTATTTT.

This clonotype was seen more than once but under ten times. Written as DNA, the CDR3 is TGTGCCAGCAGTTCCTGGGGACTAGCGGGAGGCGAGACCCAGTACTTC. It codes for CASSSWGLAGGETQYF. The chain carries TRBV12-3 or TRBV12-4 and TRBJ2-5; 15 bases map to TRBD2. This CDR3 comprises 16 residues. The ends lost 4 bases at V and 5 bases at J; junction bases unmatched: 5.

V is TRBV7-9 and J is TRBJ2-7; D is tentatively TRBD1 or TRBD2 (5 bases each). The V gene's germline CDR1 is SEHNR and CDR2 FQNEAQ (reference sequence). The CDR3 sequence is 17 residues long. V lost 2 bases and J 1 base, leaving 18 bases between the germline ends. In DNA, the CDR3 is TGTGCCAGCAGCTTAAGCCAGGGCCAAGGGAGATCCTACGAGCAGTACTTC. Protein sequence: CASSLSQGQGRSYEQYF.

This clonotype was recorded a few times. J is TRBJ1-2 and V is TRBV11-2; D not certain. Germline CDR1 and CDR2: SGHAT and FQNNGV. The CDR3 contains 13 residues. Trimming took 4 bases from V and 8 from J, leaving 14 bases between them. The CDR3 region has the DNA TGTGCCAGCAGCTCACCCTTCCGAGACGGCTACACCTTC. Its protein is CASSSPFRDGYTF.

In its sample, this clonotype was seen a few times. This sequence joins TRBV10-3 and TRBJ1-5; TRBD1 agrees at 9 bases. The germline gives CDR1 ENHRY, CDR2 SYGVKD. This CDR3 is 12 amino acids long. V trimming: 11 bases; J trimming: 4 bases; junction bases outside the gene matches: 3. CDR3 nucleotides: TGTGCCGCCGGGACAGGGAATCAGCCCCAGCATTTT. Translated, it gives CAAGTGNQPQHF.

This clonotype was picked up a small number of times. The CDR3 DNA reads TGCGCCAGCAGCTTGGAAGGACATCCCGGGGCTAACTATGGCTACACCTTC. Protein sequence: CASSLEGHPGANYGYTF. This chain joins TRBV5-1 and TRBJ1-2; maybe TRBD1 (5 bases). Trimming left V 0 bases short and J 0 bases short, with 15 bases between. This CDR3 is built from 17 residues. The V gene's germline CDR1 is SGHRS and CDR2 YFSETQ.

This clonotype was counted many times. This chain joins TRBV18 and TRBJ1-1; no clear D. V was cut by 1 base and J by 0 bases, with 6 bases left in between. CDR3 length: 14 residues. Germline V gene lookup returns CDR1 KGHSH and CDR2 LQKENI. The CDR3 bases are TGTGCCAGCTCACCACAGGGTATGAACACTGAAGCTTTCTTT. It yields the protein CASSPQGMNTEAFF.

The chain employs TRBV20-1 and TRBJ2-4; either TRBD1 or TRBD2 may fit D (5 bases each). Germline V gives CDR1 DFQATT, CDR2 SNEGSKA (reference sequence). The V end lost 3 bases, the J end lost 7 bases, and 19 bases lay between the germline ends. This CDR3 comprises 15 residues. The DNA for the CDR3 is TGCAGTGCTAGGGTTCCGACTCTGGGGGTTAACATTCAGTACTTC. This codes for CSARVPTLGVNIQYF.

This clonotype came up many times. The gene calls are TRBV11-2 and TRBJ2-1; D may be TRBD1 (6 bases). V lost 5 bases and J 8 bases, leaving 19 bases between the germline ends. Germline V gene data show CDR1 as SGHAT and CDR2 as FQNNGV. There are 15 residues in the CDR3. This CDR3 is CASSQTRQGFYEQFF. In DNA form, the CDR3 reads TGTGCCAGCAGCCAAACACGGCAGGGGTTCTATGAGCAGTTCTTC.

For the CDR3, the DNA is TGTGCCAGCAGTGGAAGACAGCAACTTGAAGCTTTCTTT. Amino acid sequence: CASSGRQQLEAFF. The chain is built from TRBV6-1 and TRBJ1-1, with D maybe TRBD1 (5 bases). Per germline, CDR1 MNHNS and CDR2 SASEGT. Trimming stripped 4 bases from V and 7 bases from J, with 13 bases between. This CDR3 has 13 amino acids.

This clonotype was detected a few times. The chain employs TRBV2 and TRBJ2-3; D gene ambiguous. The V gene lost 2 bases and the J gene lost 10 bases, with 7 bases spanning the gap. This CDR3 has 11 amino acids. CDR1 and CDR2 from the germline V gene are SNHLY and FYNNEI. CDR3 bases: TGTGCCAGCAGTGAAAGGACCCCGCAGTATTTT. Its protein product is CASSERTPQYF. Variable domain in full (rest from reference TRBV2 and TRBJ2-3): EPEVTQTPSHQVTQMGQEVILRCVPISNHLYFYWYRQILGQKVEFLVSFYNNEISEKSEIFDDQFSVERPDGSNFTLKIRSTKLEDSAMYFCASSERTPQYFGPGTRLTVL.

The chain employs TRBV6-1 and TRBJ1-2; D possibly corresponds to TRBD1 (5 bases). Germline CDR1 MNHNS, CDR2 SASEGT. The CDR3 runs to 14 residues. V shed 4 bases and J shed 5 bases, with 14 bases lying between them. The CDR3 region has the DNA TGTGCCAGCAGTGGACCCAGGGCATCTTATGGCTACACCTTC. This codes for CASSGPRASYGYTF.

This clonotype was picked up many times. This chain uses TRBV6-2 or TRBV6-3 with TRBJ2-4; 8 nucleotides match TRBD1. The CDR3 is made up of 17 amino acids. The germline CDR1 and CDR2 sequences are MNHEY and SVGEGT. V lost 5 bases and J lost 3; bases outside the gene matches: 12. CDR3 in amino acids: CASSPHVGQGGKNIQYF. CDR3 bases: TGTGCCAGCAGTCCTCACGTTGGACAGGGAGGCAAAAACATTCAGTACTTC.

The V gene is TRBV7-2, the J gene TRBJ2-7; 10 nucleotides agree with TRBD2. This CDR3 is 15 amino acids long. Germline V gene sequence: CDR1 SGHTA, CDR2 FQGNSA. Germline trimming cut 1 base from V and 3 bases from J; bases unmatched to any gene: 3. CDR3 nucleotides: TGTGCCAGCAGCTTAGAGATAGCGGGAGGCTACGAGCAGTACTTC. It encodes CASSLEIAGGYEQYF.

This clonotype was seen a handful of times. The chain employs TRBV12-3 or TRBV12-4 and TRBJ2-7; tentative D call: TRBD2 (5 bases). The CDR3 has 15 residues. Trimming shortened V by 4 bases and J by 5 bases, and 18 bases separated the two germline ends. CDR3 sequence reads: CASSSSSSLSHEQYF. The CDR3, as DNA: TGTGCCAGCAGTTCCTCTAGCTCCCTTTCCCACGAGCAGTACTTC.

The gene calls are TRBV4-3 and TRBJ2-4, with D hard to call. This CDR3 region has 15 residues. V was shortened by 4 bases and J by 1 base, with 11 bases between the two germline ends. CDR1 is LGHNA and CDR2 is YSLEER in the germline V gene. CDR3 region: CASSRSNTAKNIQYF. The CDR3 region has the DNA TGCGCCAGCAGCCGTTCCAATACCGCCAAAAACATTCAGTACTTC.

This clonotype was counted between two and nine times. V is TRBV10-3 and J is TRBJ1-5; D remains unclear. Trimming stripped 1 base from V and 3 bases from J, with 7 bases between. There are 14 residues in the CDR3. The V gene's germline CDR1 is ENHRY and CDR2 SYGVKD. The CDR3 sequence: CAISEYDPNQPQHF. CDR3 DNA sequence: TGTGCCATCAGTGAGTACGATCCCAATCAGCCCCAGCATTTT.

The chain is built from TRBV19 and TRBJ2-1; D may be TRBD2 (6 bases). The V and J ends lost 5 bases and 6 bases respectively, with 17 bases between them. Germline assignment: CDR1 LNHDA and CDR2 SQIVND (reference sequence). CDR3 length equals 15 residues. The CDR3, as DNA: TGTGCCAGTAGTCCGCCGGGAGCGTCGATCAATGAGCAGTTCTTC. Protein: CASSPPGASINEQFF.

This clonotype was observed a few times. The chain links TRBV4-3 to TRBJ2-1; 13 bases map to TRBD2. The ends lost 4 bases at V and 5 bases at J; junction bases unmatched: 5. CDR1 and CDR2 (germline): LGHNA, YSLEER. CDR3 length: 16 amino acids. The CDR3: CASSLDGTSGNNEQFF. The CDR3 DNA sequence: TGCGCCAGCAGCCTGGACGGGACTAGCGGGAACAATGAGCAGTTCTTC.